Below are 6 T cell receptor beta chains sequenced from a single sample in a study of T cells in Graves' hyperthyroidism and ophthalmopathy. Amplification yielded TCR beta CDR3 regions, with RNA transcripts as the source. A set of HTBI primers served as the primers for a first-round RT-PCR of the TCR CDR3. A single record per CDR3 protein comes from TCRdb applying MiXCR to the multiplex PCR reads. The data show around 520,000 distinct CDR3 sequences, with less than 15% seen just once and about 14% held by the top ten. The sequenced sample was blood. Every receptor here comes from a woman in her 40s with Graves' hyperthyroidism.

In its sample, this clonotype was seen a few times. The rearrangement joins TRBV20-1 to TRBJ2-7; D perhaps matches TRBD1 (6 bases). Germline V gene data show CDR1 as DFQATT and CDR2 as SNEGSKA (reference sequence). V shed 6 bases and J shed 2 bases, with 17 bases lying between them. This CDR3 is built from 14 residues. The CDR3 loop reads CSASHDRHPYEQYF. CDR3 in DNA: TGCAGTGCAAGCCACGACAGGCACCCCTACGAGCAGTACTTC.

This clonotype has a handful of counts. The chain is built from TRBV7-9 and TRBJ2-2, with D possibly matching TRBD1 (5 bases). Germline values: CDR1 SEHNR, CDR2 FQNEAQ (reference sequence). Trimming shortened V by 6 bases and J by 3 bases, and 20 bases separated the two germline ends. This CDR3 region has 17 residues. CDR3 sequence: CASRQLPGRDHTGELFF. As DNA, the CDR3 is TGTGCCAGCAGACAACTTCCGGGCAGGGATCACACCGGGGAGCTGTTTTTT.

This rearrangement joins TRBV7-9 to TRBJ2-2, with 11 bases fitting TRBD2. The CDR3 has 15 amino acids. Trimming removed 5 bases from V and 6 bases from J; junction bases left unmatched: 5. Germline lookup yields CDR1 SEHNR and CDR2 FQNEAQ (reference sequence). The CDR3 region is CASSELAGVSGELFF. The CDR3 DNA follows: TGTGCCAGCAGCGAACTAGCGGGAGTATCCGGGGAGCTGTTTTTT.

This clonotype appeared a single time. The chain carries TRBV3-1 and TRBJ1-2; 9 positions agree with TRBD1. The germline V gene encodes CDR1 LGHDT and CDR2 YNNKEL (reference sequence). The CDR3 contains 15 residues. Unmatched junction bases numbered 5, after V lost 3 bases and J lost 3 bases. CDR3 sequence (DNA): TGTGCCAGCAGCCACGGTACAGGGGGCCACTATGGCTACACCTTC. Its protein product is CASSHGTGGHYGYTF.

The rearrangement uses TRBV28 and TRBJ1-5; D uncertain. V gave up 3 bases and J gave up 6 bases, with 18 bases separating them. Germline CDR1 MDHEN, CDR2 SYDVKM. The CDR3 has 16 amino acids. The CDR3 sequence is CASSFSLWGVGQPQHF. As DNA, the CDR3 is TGTGCCAGCAGTTTTTCTCTATGGGGAGTTGGTCAGCCCCAGCATTTT.

The V gene is TRBV19, the J gene TRBJ2-1; no firm D call. The CDR3 runs to 14 residues. In germline, CDR1 is LNHDA, CDR2 SQIVND (reference sequence). Trimming took 4 bases from V and 6 from J, leaving 13 bases between them. In DNA, the CDR3 is TGTGCCAGTAGTAATAATCGCGGAGTCAATGAGCAGTTCTTC. Its translation: CASSNNRGVNEQFF.